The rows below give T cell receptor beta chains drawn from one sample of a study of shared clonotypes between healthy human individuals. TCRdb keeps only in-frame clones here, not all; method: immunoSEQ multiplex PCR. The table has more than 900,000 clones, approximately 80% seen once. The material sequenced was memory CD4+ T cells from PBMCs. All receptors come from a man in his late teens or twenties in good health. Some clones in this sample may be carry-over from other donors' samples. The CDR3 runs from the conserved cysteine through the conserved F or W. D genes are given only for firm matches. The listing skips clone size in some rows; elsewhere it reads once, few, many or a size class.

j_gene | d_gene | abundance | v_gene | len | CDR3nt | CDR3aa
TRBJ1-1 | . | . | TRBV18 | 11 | TGTGCCAGCTCCGGGAACACTGAAGCTTTCTTT | CASSGNTEAFF
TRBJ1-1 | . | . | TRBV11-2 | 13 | TGTGCCAGCAGCTTAACAGGGTGGCGTGAAGCTTTCTTT | CASSLTGWREAFF
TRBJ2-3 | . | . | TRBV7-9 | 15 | TGTGCCAGCAGCTTCAGAGCCCAGGGCACAGATACGCAGTATTTT | CASSFRAQGTDTQYF
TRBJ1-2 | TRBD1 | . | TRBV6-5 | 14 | TGTGCCAGCAGTTACCCCGGGACAGGGTACGGCTACACCTTC | CASSYPGTGYGYTF
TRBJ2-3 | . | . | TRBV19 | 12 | TGTGCCGGCCGTATAGTAGAGGATACGCAGTATTTT | CAGRIVEDTQYF
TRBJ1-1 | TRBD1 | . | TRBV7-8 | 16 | TGTGCCAGCAGCCCGGACAGGGGATGGATGAACACTGAAGCTTTCTTT | CASSPDRGWMNTEAFF
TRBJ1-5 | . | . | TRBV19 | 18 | TGTGCCAGTAGTATGTGGGGAAGAGGGCAAGGTTTCGATCAGCCCCAGCATTTT | CASSMWGRGQGFDQPQHF
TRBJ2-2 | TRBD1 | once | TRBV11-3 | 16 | TGTGCCAGCAGCTCCGGCGCAGGGGGCGGACCCGGGGAGCTGTTTTTT | CASSSGAGGGPGELFF
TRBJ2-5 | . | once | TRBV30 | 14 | TGTGCCTGGAGTGTAGCCGCCGGTCAAGAGACCCAGTACTTC | CAWSVAAGQETQYF
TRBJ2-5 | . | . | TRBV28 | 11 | TGTGCCAGCAGTACAGAAGAGACCCAGTACTTC | CASSTEETQYF
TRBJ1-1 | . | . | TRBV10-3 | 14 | TGTGCCATCAGTGGTCGAGGGGGAACAACTGAAGCTTTCTTT | CAISGRGGTTEAFF
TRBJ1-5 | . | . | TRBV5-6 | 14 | TGTGCCAGCAGCTTGGGCAGGGCGAATCAGCCCCAGCATTTT | CASSLGRANQPQHF
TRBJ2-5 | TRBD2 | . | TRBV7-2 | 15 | TGTGCCAGCAGCTTAGATAGCGGGATGGGGGAGACCCAGTACTTC | CASSLDSGMGETQYF
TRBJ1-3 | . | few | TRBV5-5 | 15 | TGTGCCAGCAGCTTGCAGGCGAGCTCTGGAAACACCATATATTTT | CASSLQASSGNTIYF
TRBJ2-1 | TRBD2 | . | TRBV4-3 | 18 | TGCGCCAGCAGCCAAGAACTTTCCGGGACTAGCGTATACAATGAGCAGTTCTTC | CASSQELSGTSVYNEQFF
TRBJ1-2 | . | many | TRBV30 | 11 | TGTGCCTGGCGCATATCCTATGGCTACACCTTC | CAWRISYGYTF
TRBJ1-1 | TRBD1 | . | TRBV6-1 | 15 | TGTGCCAGCAGTTCAGGGGGCGCGGGGGACACTGAAGCTTTCTTT | CASSSGGAGDTEAFF
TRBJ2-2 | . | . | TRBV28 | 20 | TGTGCCAGCAGTCATTATGTTTATAAGACAGAGGGTCGAAACACCGGGGAGCTGTTTTTT | CASSHYVYKTEGRNTGELFF
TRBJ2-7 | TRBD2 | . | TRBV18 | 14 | TGTGCCAGCTCACCAGGGCGGGGGGACTACGAGCAGTACTTC | CASSPGRGDYEQYF
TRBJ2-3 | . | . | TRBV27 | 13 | TGTGCCAGCAGTTTATTGTGGGGAGATACGCAGTATTTT | CASSLLWGDTQYF
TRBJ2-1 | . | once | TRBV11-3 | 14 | TGTGCCAGCAGCTCCCTGGGCCCCTACAATGAGCAGTTCTTC | CASSSLGPYNEQFF
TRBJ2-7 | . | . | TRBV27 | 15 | TGTGCCAGCAGTTTAAGGTCTCAGGGATTGGACGAGCAGTACTTC | CASSLRSQGLDEQYF
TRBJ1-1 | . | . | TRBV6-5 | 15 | TGTGCCAGCAGTTACTCGGGGACACAAACTTTGAAGGCTTTCTTT | CASSYSGTQTLKAFF
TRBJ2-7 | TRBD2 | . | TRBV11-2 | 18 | TGTGCCAGCAGCCCTTGGGTAATAGCGGGAGGCCGACCCTACGAGCAGTACTTC | CASSPWVIAGGRPYEQYF
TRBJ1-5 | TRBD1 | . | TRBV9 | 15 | TGTGCCAGCAGCCGGACCGGGACAGGGGATCAGCCCCAGCATTTT | CASSRTGTGDQPQHF
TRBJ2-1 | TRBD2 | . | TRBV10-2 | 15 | TGCGCCAGCGGTCCTGGACTAGCTACATACAATGAGCAGTTCTTC | CASGPGLATYNEQFF
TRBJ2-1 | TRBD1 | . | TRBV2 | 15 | TGTGCCAGCAGGGCGCAGACAGGGTCCTACAATGAGCAGTTCTTC | CASRAQTGSYNEQFF
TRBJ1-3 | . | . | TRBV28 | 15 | TGTGCCAGCAGTTTCACAGGGAGATCTGGAAACACCATATATTTT | CASSFTGRSGNTIYF
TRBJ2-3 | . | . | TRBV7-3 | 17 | TGTGCCAGCAGCCCAATGGGGAGGACCTCGAGGAGAGATACGCAGTATTTT | CASSPMGRTSRRDTQYF
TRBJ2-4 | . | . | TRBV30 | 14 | TGTGCCTGGAAGGGTGGACTAGCCAAAAACATTCAGTACTTC | CAWKGGLAKNIQYF
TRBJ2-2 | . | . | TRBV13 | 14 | TGTGCCAGCAGCTGGAGGGCGAACACCGGGGAGCTGTTTTTT | CASSWRANTGELFF
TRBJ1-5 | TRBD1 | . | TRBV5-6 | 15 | TGTGCCAGCAGCTTATTAGGACAGGGAGATCAGCCCCAGCATTTT | CASSLLGQGDQPQHF
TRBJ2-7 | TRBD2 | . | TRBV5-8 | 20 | TGTGCCAGCAGCTTGGAGAGGATCGGGCTAGCGGGAGGGCCAGGCTACGAGCAGTACTTC | CASSLERIGLAGGPGYEQYF
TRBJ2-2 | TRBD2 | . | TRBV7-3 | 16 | TGTGCCAGCAGCTTATTCGGGTTAGCGGGAGCCGGGGAGCTGTTTTTT | CASSLFGLAGAGELFF
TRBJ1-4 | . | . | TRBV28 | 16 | TGTGCCAGCAGTTTATACCCTCCGGGGGCTAATGAAAAACTGTTTTTT | CASSLYPPGANEKLFF
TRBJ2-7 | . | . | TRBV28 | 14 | TGTGCCAGCAGTTCCCCTAGGAGCTTGGGGGAGCAGTACTTC | CASSSPRSLGEQYF
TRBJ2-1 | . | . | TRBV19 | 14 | TGTGCCAGTAGTCCCGGGACAAATTACAATGAGCAGTTCTTC | CASSPGTNYNEQFF
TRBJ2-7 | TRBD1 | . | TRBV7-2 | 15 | TGTGCCAGCAGCTTGGCCGGGACAGGGGGGCTCGAGCAGTACTTC | CASSLAGTGGLEQYF
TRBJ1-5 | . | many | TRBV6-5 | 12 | TGTGCCAGCAGTACAGGGAATCAGCCCCAGCATTTT | CASSTGNQPQHF
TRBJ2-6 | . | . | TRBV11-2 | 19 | TGTGCCAGCAGGGTTATAGGACAGAAGAGGATCCCTGGGGCCAACGTCCTGACTTTC | CASRVIGQKRIPGANVLTF
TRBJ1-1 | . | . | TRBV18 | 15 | TGTGCCAGCTCACCACGCGAGGGGAGGAACACTGAAGCTTTCTTT | CASSPREGRNTEAFF
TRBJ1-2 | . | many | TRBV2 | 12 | TGTGCCAGCATAGCGGTAGGAGGTGGCTACACCTTC | CASIAVGGGYTF
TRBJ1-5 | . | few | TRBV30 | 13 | TGTGCCTGGAGTGTTGGCCAAAATCAGCCCCAGCATTTT | CAWSVGQNQPQHF
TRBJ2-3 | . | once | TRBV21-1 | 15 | TGTGCCAGCAGCAATGGGGACTACCGCACAGATACGCAGTATTTT | CASSNGDYRTDTQYF
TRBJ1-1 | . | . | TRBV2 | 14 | TGTGCCAGCAAGGCGGAGGGGTTTGGAACTGAAGCTTTCTTT | CASKAEGFGTEAFF
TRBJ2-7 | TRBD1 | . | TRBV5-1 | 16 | TGCGCCAGCAGCTTGGCCGGACAGGCCCGGCTAAACGAGCAGTACTTC | CASSLAGQARLNEQYF
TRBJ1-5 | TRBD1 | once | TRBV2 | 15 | TGTGCCAGCAGTGGGACAGGGGGAGGATATCAGCCCCAGCATTTT | CASSGTGGGYQPQHF
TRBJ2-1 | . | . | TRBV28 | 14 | TGTGCCAGCAGTTTAAGGGACGGTATGAATGAGCAGTTCTTC | CASSLRDGMNEQFF
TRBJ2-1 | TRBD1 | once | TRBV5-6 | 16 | TGTGCCAGCAGCCGCCTGGACAGGGGGTCCTACAATGAGCAGTTCTTC | CASSRLDRGSYNEQFF
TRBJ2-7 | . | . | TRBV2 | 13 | TGTGCCAGCAACCGAATGGCCTCCGCGGAGCAGTACTTC | CASNRMASAEQYF
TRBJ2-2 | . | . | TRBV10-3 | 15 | TGTGCCACCCAAAAGACAGTACAGAACACCGGGGAGCTGTTTTTT | CATQKTVQNTGELFF
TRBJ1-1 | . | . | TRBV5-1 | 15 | TGCGCCAGCAGCTTGGCAGGCGCCCCGATACTTGAAGCTTTCTTT | CASSLAGAPILEAFF
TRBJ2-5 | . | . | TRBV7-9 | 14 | TGTGCCAGCAGCCCCGGGGCGGCCCAAGAGACCCAGTACTTC | CASSPGAAQETQYF
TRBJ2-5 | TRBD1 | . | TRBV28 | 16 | TGTGCCAGCAGTCCGCAACAGGGGAGAGCACAAGAGACCCAGTACTTC | CASSPQQGRAQETQYF
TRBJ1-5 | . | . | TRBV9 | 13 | TGTGCCAGCAGCGCATTGGACAATCAGCCCCAGCATTTT | CASSALDNQPQHF
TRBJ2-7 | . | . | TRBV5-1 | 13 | TGCGCCAGCAGCTTGGGGCGGATCTACGAGCAGTACTTC | CASSLGRIYEQYF
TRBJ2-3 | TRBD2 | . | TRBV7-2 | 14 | TGTGCCAGCAGCTATAGCGGGAGCGCGGATACGCAGTATTTT | CASSYSGSADTQYF
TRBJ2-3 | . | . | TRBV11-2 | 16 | TGTGCCAGCAGCTTAGATCAACCGGGAAGCACAGATACGCAGTATTTT | CASSLDQPGSTDTQYF
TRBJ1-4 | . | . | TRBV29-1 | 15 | TGCAGCGTTGAAACTAGTACCGTGGCGGGGGAAAAACTGTTTTTT | CSVETSTVAGEKLFF
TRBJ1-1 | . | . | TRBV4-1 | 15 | TGCGCCAGCAGCCAAGCCTTGGACGGGAACACTGAAGCTTTCTTT | CASSQALDGNTEAFF